This entry lists 32 T cell receptor beta chains sequenced from one sample in a study of T cell responses to AZD1222 COVID-19 vaccine. TCRdb's copy holds only in-frame clones and misses some; the assay was immunoSEQ multiplex PCR. Among 60,000 to 85,000 clones, more than 75% were seen once, and the ten largest hold about 5%. Sequences were derived from peripheral blood, sampled 28 days after the second dose of the MenACWY control vaccine. The source is an adult who received the MenACWY meningococcal vaccine as a control.

The V call is TRBV18, the J call TRBJ2-5; D ambiguous. The CDR3 sequence is 15 residues long. CDR1 and CDR2 (germline): KGHSH, LQKENI. V was clipped by 3 bases and J by 6 bases, with 17 bases between them. The CDR3 DNA reads as TGTGCCAGCTCACCCCAATTAGGCGACGGACAGACCCAGTACTTC. This translates into CASSPQLGDGQTQYF.

This sequence joins TRBV6-2 or TRBV6-3 and TRBJ2-2, with 8 bases identical to TRBD2. V lost 4 bases, J lost 7 bases, and 11 bases stayed unmatched. The CDR3 covers 16 residues. The germline V gene encodes CDR1 MNHEY and CDR2 SVGEGT. The CDR3 loop reads CASSFTRGGLGGELFF. CDR3 DNA: TGTGCCAGCAGTTTTACCCGGGGGGGCCTAGGCGGGGAGCTGTTTTTT.

This clone was seen just once. The chain combines TRBV5-1 with TRBJ2-2; 11 bases agree with TRBD1. The V segment lost 1 base and the J segment 5 bases; nucleotides outside the gene matches: 4. The length of the CDR3 is 16 residues. CDR1 and CDR2 from the germline V gene are SGHRS and YFSETQ. CDR3 sequence (DNA): TGCGCCAGCAGCTTGAGGACAGGGGGCGCAACCGGGGAGCTGTTTTTT. As protein: CASSLRTGGATGELFF.

V usage is TRBV7-2 and J usage is TRBJ2-7; TRBD1 agrees at 8 bases. CDR3 length: 16 residues. CDR1 and CDR2 (germline): SGHTA, FQGNSA. V lost 1 base to trimming and J lost 2 bases; unmatched junction nucleotides: 7. The CDR3 DNA reads as TGTGCCAGCAGCTTAGACGGGACAGGTGTTACCTACGAGCAGTACTTC. Translated: CASSLDGTGVTYEQYF.

This clone was observed once. V and J are TRBV5-1 and TRBJ2-3; D unresolved. The CDR3 is 15 amino acids. Looked up from germline, CDR1 is SGHRS and CDR2 is YFSETQ. Trimming left V 0 bases short and J 2 bases short, with 10 bases between. The CDR3 DNA sequence: TGCGCCAGCAGCTTGGCAACTCGTGACACAGATACGCAGTATTTT. Translating gives CASSLATRDTDTQYF.

This chain joins TRBV7-2 and TRBJ2-5, with D hard to call. The CDR3 runs 11 residues. In germline, CDR1 is SGHTA, CDR2 FQGNSA. V gave up 6 bases and J gave up 1 base, with 3 bases separating them. The CDR3 region is CASRGQETQYF. DNA of the CDR3: TGTGCCAGCAGGGGCCAAGAGACCCAGTACTTC.

This chain links TRBV7-2 with TRBJ2-5; 7 bases map to TRBD1. V gave up 5 bases and J gave up 3 bases; unmatched junction bases: 9. Germline CDR1 is SGHTA and CDR2 is FQGNSA. The CDR3 totals 15 residues. The CDR3 loop reads CASSPWDSWEETQYF. The CDR3 DNA reads as TGTGCCAGCAGCCCCTGGGACAGCTGGGAAGAGACCCAGTACTTC.

This clone was detected only a few times. This chain links TRBV7-6 with TRBJ2-7; no firm D call. V was shortened by 3 bases and J by 6 bases, with 9 bases between the two germline ends. CDR3 size: 12 residues. The germline V gene encodes CDR1 SGHVS and CDR2 FNYEAQ. Here the CDR3 reads CASSLEGREQYF. CDR3 in DNA: TGTGCCAGCAGCTTGGAAGGTCGCGAGCAGTACTTC.

The V and J genes are TRBV28 and TRBJ1-2; TRBD1 might be the D (6 bases). CDR3 length equals 16 residues. From germline, CDR1 is MDHEN and CDR2 SYDVKM. V was cut by 6 bases and J by 1 base, with 18 bases left in between. The CDR3 loop is CASRESTGFFNYGYTF. DNA of the CDR3: TGTGCCAGCAGGGAATCAACAGGGTTCTTTAACTATGGCTACACCTTC.

This chain joins TRBV4-3 and TRBJ2-1; no definite D call. Per germline, CDR1 LGHNA and CDR2 YSLEER. The CDR3 has 12 residues. The V end was cut by 2 bases, the J end by 10 bases, with 9 bases between. The CDR3 is CASSQHGREQFF. For the CDR3, the DNA is TGCGCCAGCAGCCAACATGGAAGGGAGCAGTTCTTC.

The chain has TRBV2 and TRBJ1-5; D is undetermined. The length of the CDR3 is 15 residues. Germline assignment: CDR1 SNHLY and CDR2 FYNNEI. With 6 bases removed from V and 0 bases from J, the gap between germline ends came to 12 bases. This chain's CDR3 is CASSTTQRSNQPQHF. The CDR3 DNA reads TGTGCCAGCAGCACTACTCAACGTAGCAATCAGCCCCAGCATTTT.

This clone was recorded a few times. The rearrangement links TRBV11-2 to TRBJ1-2; D is undetermined. The V gene's germline CDR1 is SGHAT and CDR2 FQNNGV. Trimming took 0 bases from V and 8 from J, leaving 13 bases between them. The CDR3 has 14 residues. CDR3 sequence reads: CASSLEGRWGGYTF. CDR3 nucleotides: TGTGCCAGCAGCTTAGAGGGGAGGTGGGGAGGCTACACCTTC.

This clone was seen just once. The chain recombines TRBV7-8 with TRBJ1-5; 9 bases agree with TRBD1. Per germline, CDR1 SGHVS and CDR2 FQNEAQ. The CDR3 is 16 amino acids. V lost 5 bases, J lost 2 bases, and 7 bases stayed unmatched. CDR3 nucleotide sequence: TGTGCCAGCAGCGGACACAGGGGGCGAGGCAATCAGCCCCAGCATTTT. Its translation: CASSGHRGRGNQPQHF.

This rearrangement joins TRBV19 to TRBJ1-1; the D is unclear. The CDR3 is 13 amino acids. From germline, CDR1 is LNHDA and CDR2 SQIVND (reference sequence). Trimming removed 7 bases from V and 1 base from J, with 10 bases in between. In DNA, the CDR3 is TGTGCCAGTATGATGGAAGGGAACACTGAAGCTTTCTTT. Its protein is CASMMEGNTEAFF.

The V and J genes are TRBV3-1 (or the pseudogene TRBV3-2) and TRBJ1-1, with D hard to call. This CDR3 is built from 17 residues. V was clipped by 10 bases and J by 9 bases, with 33 bases between them. Germline V gene lookup returns CDR1 LGHDT and CDR2 YNNKEL (reference sequence). The CDR3 DNA sequence: TGTGCCATAAGGCACAGCGAATCGGATGTAATAAGTGGGCAAGCTTTCTTT. This encodes CAIRHSESDVISGQAFF.

The rearrangement links TRBV7-2 to TRBJ1-1; no clear D gene. Germline-derived CDR1 and CDR2 are SGHTA and FQGNSA. V lost 5 bases and J lost 10, with 17 bases in between. The CDR3 has 13 amino acids. The CDR3 DNA reads TGTGCCAGCAGCCAGGCGGCCTATACGGGAGCTTTCTTT. Protein sequence: CASSQAAYTGAFF.

V gene TRBV19 combines with J gene TRBJ1-2, with 9 nucleotides matching TRBD1. J gave up 8 bases and V 4 bases, and 11 bases lay outside the gene matches. CDR3 length: 15 residues. The germline V gene encodes CDR1 LNHDA and CDR2 SQIVND (reference sequence). This CDR3 reads CASSTTGGAFYGYTF. The CDR3 coding sequence is TGTGCCAGTAGTACCACAGGGGGCGCTTTTTACGGCTACACCTTC.

This clone was found a few times. The chain joins TRBV30 to TRBJ1-3, with D possibly being TRBD1 (5 bases). This CDR3 is 15 amino acids long. The V gene's germline CDR1 is GTSNPN and CDR2 SVGIG (reference sequence). With 3 bases removed from V and 1 base from J, the gap between germline ends came to 13 bases. The CDR3 loop is CAWSWGYGSGNTIYF. The CDR3, as DNA: TGTGCCTGGAGCTGGGGGTATGGGTCTGGAAACACCATATATTTT.

The chain recombines TRBV2 with TRBJ2-7; the match to TRBD2 covers 9 bases. There are 16 residues in the CDR3. The germline gives CDR1 SNHLY, CDR2 FYNNEI. V lost 6 bases to trimming and J lost 2 bases; unmatched junction nucleotides: 11. CDR3 region: CASRGVLAGATYEQYF. The CDR3 region has the DNA TGTGCCAGCAGAGGAGTTTTAGCGGGAGCGACCTACGAGCAGTACTTC.

The genes are TRBV7-9 and TRBJ2-7; 12 bases line up with TRBD1. Germline trimming cut 9 bases from V and 5 bases from J; bases unmatched to any gene: 2. CDR1 is SEHNR and CDR2 is FQNEAQ in the germline V gene (reference sequence). The CDR3 is 12 residues long. The CDR3 region has the DNA TGTGCCAGTGGGACAGGGGGCGACGAGCAGTACTTC. Its protein is CASGTGGDEQYF.

The V call is TRBV6-5, the J call TRBJ1-6, with D possibly matching TRBD1 (5 bases). The germline gives CDR1 MNHEY, CDR2 SVGAGI. The CDR3 consists of 13 residues. V shed 6 bases and J shed 6 bases, with 9 bases lying between them. The CDR3 loop is CASRLGANSPLHF. Here the CDR3 DNA reads TGTGCCAGCAGACTCGGGGCTAATTCACCCCTCCACTTT.

The genes are TRBV5-1 and TRBJ1-2; no clear D. Per the germline V gene, CDR1 is SGHRS and CDR2 is YFSETQ. The length of the CDR3 is 13 residues. V was clipped by 4 bases and J by 8 bases, with 15 bases between them. The CDR3 sequence is CASSPGRESGYTF. The CDR3 bases are TGCGCCAGCAGCCCCGGGAGGGAGAGCGGCTACACCTTC.

The V gene is TRBV7-2, the J gene TRBJ2-3; TRBD1 aligns across 7 bases. The CDR3 is 17 amino acids. Germline CDR1 and CDR2: SGHTA and FQGNSA. V shed 3 bases and J 2 bases; nucleotides not matched to a gene: 11. The CDR3 is CASSFRQGRGYTDTQYF. The DNA of the CDR3 is TGTGCCAGCAGCTTTAGACAGGGAAGGGGGTACACAGATACGCAGTATTTT.

The V call is TRBV11-2, the J call TRBJ1-2, with D possibly being TRBD1 (6 bases). V was trimmed by 1 base and J by 0 bases, leaving 12 bases between them. The CDR3 length is 16 residues. The germline V gene has CDR1 SGHAT and CDR2 FQNNGV. CDR3 loop: CASSLAVQGANYGYTF. The CDR3 nucleotides are TGTGCCAGCAGCTTAGCGGTACAGGGTGCTAACTATGGCTACACCTTC.

The chain carries TRBV12-3 or TRBV12-4 and TRBJ2-3; D remains ambiguous. V was trimmed by 1 base and J by 4 bases, leaving 3 bases between them. The length of the CDR3 is 12 residues. The CDR3 DNA is TGTGCCAGCAGTTTAGAGGCAGATACGCAGTATTTT. As protein: CASSLEADTQYF.

Only one count was recorded for this clone. The V and J genes are TRBV25-1 and TRBJ1-2; 7 bases agree with TRBD1. The CDR3 contains 13 residues. CDR1 and CDR2 (germline): MGHDK, SYGVNS. J lost 8 bases, V lost 9 bases, and 12 bases had no gene match. In nucleotides, the CDR3 is TGTGCCAGTAGGGACAGCCACTCTAAGGGCTACACCTTC. Encoded protein: CASRDSHSKGYTF.

Written as DNA, the CDR3 is TGTGCCACCAGCCCTCTGGGGGGACAGGGCCTCATGAACACTGAAGCTTTCTTT. Its translation: CATSPLGGQGLMNTEAFF. The chain links TRBV15 to TRBJ1-1; the match to TRBD1 covers 9 bases. The CDR3 loop spans 18 amino acids. Germline V CDR1 and CDR2: LNHNV, YYDKDF (reference sequence). Germline trimming cut 5 bases from V and 0 bases from J; bases unmatched to any gene: 13.

This chain uses TRBV5-1 with TRBJ2-3; D gene ambiguous. Trimming left V 0 bases short and J 3 bases short, with 8 bases between. CDR3 length: 14 residues. The germline V gene encodes CDR1 SGHRS and CDR2 YFSETQ. This CDR3 reads CASSLAPGTDTQYF. DNA of the CDR3: TGCGCCAGCAGCTTGGCCCCCGGGACAGATACGCAGTATTTT.

This clone was recorded once. This chain uses TRBV7-2 with TRBJ2-3; unclear D gene. CDR3 length: 14 residues. The germline V gene encodes CDR1 SGHTA and CDR2 FQGNSA. The V and J ends lost 5 bases and 6 bases respectively, with 15 bases between them. The CDR3 DNA reads as TGTGCCAGCAGCCAAGGGCTTGGTTTCGATACGCAGTATTTT. Protein product: CASSQGLGFDTQYF.

This chain links TRBV11-3 with TRBJ2-1; 9 bases fit TRBD2. Trimming took 5 bases from V and 5 from J; bases not matched to a gene: 7. Looked up from germline, CDR1 is SGHNT and CDR2 is YENEEA. The CDR3 loop spans 15 amino acids. In DNA form, the CDR3 reads TGTGCCAGCAGCCAACTAGCGGGCTCGGACAATGAGCAGTTCTTC. Translated, it gives CASSQLAGSDNEQFF.

The chain carries TRBV11-2 and TRBJ2-1; 8 nucleotides agree with TRBD2. Unmatched junction bases numbered 10, after V lost 0 bases and J lost 6 bases. CDR1 is SGHAT, CDR2 FQNNGV, per germline. The CDR3 covers 17 residues. The CDR3 region is CASSLEGNTGGINEQFF. CDR3 sequence (DNA): TGTGCCAGCAGCTTAGAGGGTAACACGGGGGGGATCAATGAGCAGTTCTTC. Filled out from reference TRBV11-2 and TRBJ2-1, the complete variable domain reads EAGVAQSPRYKIIEKRQSVAFWCNPISGHATLYWYQQILGQGPKLLIQFQNNGVVDDSQLPKDRFSAERLKGVDSTLKIQPAKLEDSAVYLCASSLEGNTGGINEQFFGPGTRLTVL.

The V gene is TRBV6-4, the J gene TRBJ2-7; no clear D gene. V gave up 3 bases and J gave up 7 bases, with 25 bases separating them. Per the germline V gene, CDR1 is MRHNA and CDR2 is SNTAGT. This CDR3 has 17 amino acids. CDR3 coding DNA: TGTGCCAGCAGTGAATCCCCCTACCCTCTGACACCACTTGAGCAGTACTTC. Translating it yields CASSESPYPLTPLEQYF.